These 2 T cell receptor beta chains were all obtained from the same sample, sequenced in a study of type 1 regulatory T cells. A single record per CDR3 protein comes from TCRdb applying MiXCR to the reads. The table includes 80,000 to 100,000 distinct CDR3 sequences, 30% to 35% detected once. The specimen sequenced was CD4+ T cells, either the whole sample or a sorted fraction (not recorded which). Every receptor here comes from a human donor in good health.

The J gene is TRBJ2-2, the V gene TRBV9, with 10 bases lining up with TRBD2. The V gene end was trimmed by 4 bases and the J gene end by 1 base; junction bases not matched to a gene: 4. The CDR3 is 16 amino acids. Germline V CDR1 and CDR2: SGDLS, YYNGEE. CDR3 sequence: CASSLRTSGNTGELFF. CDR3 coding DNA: TGTGCCAGCAGCCTCCGGACTAGCGGGAACACCGGGGAGCTGTTTTTT.

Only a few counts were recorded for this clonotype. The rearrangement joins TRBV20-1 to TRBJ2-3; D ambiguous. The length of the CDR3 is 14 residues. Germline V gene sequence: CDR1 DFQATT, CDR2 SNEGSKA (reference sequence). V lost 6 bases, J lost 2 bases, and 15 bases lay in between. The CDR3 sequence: CSALPTVTTDTQYF. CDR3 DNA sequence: TGCAGTGCCCTACCGACGGTAACCACAGATACGCAGTATTTT.